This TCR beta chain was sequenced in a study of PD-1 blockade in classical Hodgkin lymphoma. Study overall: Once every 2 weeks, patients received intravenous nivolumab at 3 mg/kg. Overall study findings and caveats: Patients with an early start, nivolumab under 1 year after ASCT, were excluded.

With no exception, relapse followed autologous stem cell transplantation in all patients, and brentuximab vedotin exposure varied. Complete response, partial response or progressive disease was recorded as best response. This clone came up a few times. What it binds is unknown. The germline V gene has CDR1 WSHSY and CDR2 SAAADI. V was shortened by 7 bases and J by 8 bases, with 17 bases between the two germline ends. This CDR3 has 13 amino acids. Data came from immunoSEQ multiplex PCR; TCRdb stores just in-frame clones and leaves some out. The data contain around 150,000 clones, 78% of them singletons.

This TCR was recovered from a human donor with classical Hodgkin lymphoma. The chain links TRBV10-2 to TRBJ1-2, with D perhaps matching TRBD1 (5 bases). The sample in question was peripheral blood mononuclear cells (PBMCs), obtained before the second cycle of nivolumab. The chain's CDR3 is CASTDQGLRGYTF. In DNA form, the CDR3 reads TGCGCCAGCACCGACCAGGGATTGAGGGGCTACACCTTC.